This T cell receptor (beta chain) was captured by sequencing in a study of T cell repertoires in cytomegalovirus infection. Background on the study: Public TCR beta signature analysis indicated the presence of both CMV infection and matching HLA type.

TCRdb re-called the reads with MiXCR, one entry per CDR3 protein. The repertoire holds over 100,000 distinct CDR3 sequences, with 10% as singletons. The CDR3 covers 16 residues. Germline-derived CDR1 and CDR2 are SGHNT and YYREEE (reference sequence). V was pared by 3 bases and J by 4 bases, with 11 bases of the junction left unmatched. On this clonotype: What it binds is not known.

Study-wide findings and caveats: Predominance within the ex vivo response was attributable to HLA-C-restricted CMV-specific TCR beta clonotypes. Cumulative public TCR beta family frequency identified carriers of CMV plus the relevant HLA.

The clonotype comes from a human donor in good health (CMV status not recorded). Some clones in this sample may be carry-over from other donors' samples. The V and J genes are TRBV5-4 and TRBJ1-2; 8 bases line up with TRBD1. The sequencing sample was made of PBMCs, sequenced either directly or after in vitro stimulation (not recorded which). As DNA, the CDR3 is TGTGCCAGCAGCTACAAGCCGGGACAGGAAGTCTATGGCTACACCTTC. Residues: CASSYKPGQEVYGYTF.